This T cell receptor beta chain was identified in a study of T cell clonotyping in hematopoietic cell transplantation. Time point meaning: recipient sample about 28 days before transplant, after cytoreduction. The CDR3 loop spans 15 amino acids. The V gene lost 5 bases and the J gene lost 0 bases, with 11 bases spanning the gap. Germline-derived CDR1 and CDR2 are MNHNY and SVGAGI (reference sequence). Assay used: immunoSEQ multiplex PCR; TCRdb lists only in-frame clones, some missing. The repertoire includes some 5,000 clones, 80% of them detected once, and roughly 15% sits in the top ten. This TCR came from a woman in her forties or fifties with acute myeloid leukemia. Some clones in this sample may be carry-over from other donors' samples. This chain joins TRBV6-6 and TRBJ1-3; D gene ambiguous. The sequencing used peripheral blood mononuclear cells, collected before stem cell transplant. The CDR3 spells CASSLRTSSGNTIYF. Here the CDR3 DNA reads TGTGCCAGCAGTCTCCGAACTAGCTCTGGAAACACCATATATTTT.